This T cell receptor (beta chain) was captured by sequencing in a study of cytomegalovirus exposure and HLA in healthy donors. The PCR ran on 60 Vbeta and 13 Jbeta primers. Per the original methods: Roughly 80 million unique TCR beta chains, 9 million to 12 million shared, were counted in a later analysis. Here immunoSEQ multiplex PCR was the method, and the copy in TCRdb shows in-frame clones only, minus some. V and J calls and clone size are as listed in that table; D and trimming were resolved from the DNA. Of nearly 80,000 clones listed, approximately 79% were seen once; the top ten hold around 22%. This clone is a singleton in its sample. Antigen unknown. Study-wide points: A later analysis by the authors found several of the most significant clusters apparently linked to common viral pathogens. DRB1 showed the most TCR associations and HLA-C the fewest in a later analysis, as rates varied by HLA locus. One later analysis reportedly identified an Asian-associated ancestry cluster that showed fewer N-insertions than the approximately 700-donor mean.

Germline CDR1 reads DFQATT; CDR2 reads SNEGSKA (reference sequence). V was pared by 2 bases and J by 5 bases, with 6 bases between. CDR3 size: 11 residues. Sequenced material: PBMCs. The sequence came from a woman aged 40 to 50 in good health and CMV-seropositive. The chain is built from TRBV20-1 and TRBJ2-5; D is ambiguous. Here the CDR3 reads CSARSTETQYF. In DNA, the CDR3 is TGCAGTGCTAGAAGCACGGAGACCCAGTACTTC.